This TCR beta chain was recorded in a study of blood T cell repertoires in COVID-19. Study summary: Italy, Spain and the United States were the sources of the convalescent and acute COVID-19 samples. From T cells, B-cell-depleted T cells, or PBMCs came the material, which was cDNA or gDNA.

The CDR3 extends over 16 amino acids. J gave up 5 bases and V 6 bases, and 15 bases lay outside the gene matches. Germline V gene sequence: CDR1 SQVTM, CDR2 ANQGSEA. Study processing details: Amplification with reference gene primers provided the estimates of nucleated cell counts. Assay: immunoSEQ multiplex PCR; the TCRdb copy retains only in-frame clones and omits some. V, J and clone size derive from that table, while D and trimming were established from the DNA sequence. The data show tens of thousands of clones, roughly 88% seen once. Sequencing used peripheral blood. The chain has TRBV29-1 and TRBJ2-5; TRBD2 matches at 10 bases. The sequence came from a human donor in a cohort sampled during active COVID-19. The CDR3 bases are TGCAGCGTCCACTGGGGGCTAGCGGGAGCCCGGGAGACCCAGTACTTC. Translation gives CSVHWGLAGARETQYF. Full variable domain (rest looked up from reference TRBV29-1 and TRBJ2-5): SAVISQKPSRDICQRGTSLTIQCQVDSQVTMMFWYRQQPGQSLTLIATANQGSEATYESGFVIDKFPISRPNLTFSTLTVSNMSPEDSSIYLCSVHWGLAGARETQYFGPGTRLLVL.